This TCR beta chain was captured by sequencing in a study of cytomegalovirus exposure and HLA in healthy donors. Study results and caveats: Three chains tied to CMV proved CMV antigen-specific in vitro.

Profiled with immunoSEQ multiplex PCR; TCRdb holds only in-frame clones, not every one. The table records some 170,000 clones, 95% to 97% of them present only once. Germline CDR1 reads GTSNPN; CDR2 reads SVGIG (reference sequence). J gave up 3 bases and V 5 bases, and 5 bases lay outside the gene matches. CDR3 size: 13 residues. In regard to this clone: Its antigen is unidentified.

It was the approximately 120-subject validation cohort, separate from the approximately 620-subject first cohort, to which the donors belonged. The source material was PBMCs. The sequence came from a woman aged 18 to 35 in good health and CMV-seronegative. The genes are TRBV30 and TRBJ2-7, with 9 bases that match TRBD1. The CDR3 DNA sequence: TGTGCCTGGGGGGGACAGGGCTTCTACGAGCAGTACTTC. It is translated as CAWGGQGFYEQYF.